The T cell receptor beta chain described here comes from a study of human T cells and chemical hapten exposure. TCRdb used MiXCR to reprocess the RACE reads, holding one entry per CDR3 protein. The sample includes approximately 71,000 distinct CDR3 sequences, 11% of them seen just once. Germline CDR1 and CDR2: SNHLY and FYNNEI. This CDR3 region has 13 residues. V shed 7 bases and J shed 9 bases, with 16 bases lying between them. Indicated time point: patch test 3, about 24 weeks after DPC sensitization. Indicated treatment: therapeutic diphenylcyclopropenone sensitization with weekly scalp DPC. Blood collection took place prior to placing each patch test. This clonotype has a count of ten or more.

V usage is TRBV2 and J usage is TRBJ1-5; no clear D. The clonotype originates from a woman aged 45-65 years with alopecia areata. Some clones in this sample may be carry-over from other donors' samples. Here the sequenced sample was whole blood, taken in connection with sensitization to the hapten diphenylcyclopropenone (DPC). The DNA of the CDR3 is TGTGCCAGCACTCGTGGTCCAACACGGCCCCAGCATTTT. Translation gives CASTRGPTRPQHF.